This T cell receptor (beta chain) was found in a study of OX40 agonist ivuxolimab in advanced cancers. Here immunoSEQ multiplex PCR was the method, and the copy in TCRdb shows in-frame clones only, minus some. The sample has about 58,000 clones, about 87% seen once. The germline V gene encodes CDR1 SGHRS and CDR2 YFSETQ. The CDR3 consists of 13 residues. V was clipped by 4 bases and J by 11 bases, with 18 bases between them. This sequence joins TRBV5-1 and TRBJ1-1; the D gene is possibly TRBD1 (6 bases). The sequenced sample was CD4+ or CD8+ T cells sorted from blood, obtained in a trial of the OX40 agonist ivuxolimab. The clonotype was recovered from an adult with an advanced solid tumor such as melanoma, head and neck, liver or kidney cancer. In DNA, the CDR3 is TGCGCCAGCAGCATATCCCAGGGGTGGGATGCTTTCTTT. It is translated as CASSISQGWDAFF.